Below are 15 T cell receptor beta chains sequenced from a single sample in a study of human T cells and chemical hapten exposure. Time point noted: patch test 3, about 24 weeks after DPC sensitization. Indicated treatment: therapeutic diphenylcyclopropenone sensitization with weekly scalp DPC. TCRdb reprocessed the RACE reads via MiXCR and lists one record per CDR3 protein. The repertoire holds about 160,000 distinct CDR3 sequences, with about a quarter as singletons. The sample here was whole blood, taken in connection with sensitization to the hapten diphenylcyclopropenone (DPC). The receptors originated from a young woman with alopecia areata. Some clones in this sample may be carry-over from other donors' samples.

J is TRBJ1-1 and V is TRBV27; 7 positions agree with TRBD1. CDR1 MNHEY and CDR2 SMNVEV come from the germline V gene (reference sequence). Trimming at V came to 5 bases and at J to 5 bases, leaving 8 bases not matched to a gene. CDR3 length: 14 residues. The CDR3 sequence: CASSAQGRGTEAFF. The CDR3 nucleotides read TGTGCCAGCAGTGCACAGGGGAGGGGGACTGAAGCTTTCTTT.

J is TRBJ1-6 and V is TRBV7-9; D gene uncertain. Germline-derived CDR1 and CDR2 are SEHNR and FQNEAQ (reference sequence). Trimming removed 8 bases at V and 4 bases at J, with 9 bases between. The CDR3 contains 13 residues. The CDR3 sequence: CASRPGYNSPLHF. Here the CDR3 DNA reads TGTGCCAGCCGTCCAGGTTATAATTCACCCCTCCACTTT.

This chain uses TRBV20-1 with TRBJ1-6, with a weak D call TRBD1 (6 bases). Looked up from germline, CDR1 is DFQATT and CDR2 is SNEGSKA (reference sequence). The CDR3 is 19 residues long. The germline V and J ends were trimmed by 6 bases and 1 base, with 25 bases remaining between them. The CDR3 DNA reads TGCAGTGCCAAAATCTGGGCAGGGGCCTTTGGGTCCTATAATTCACCCCTCCACTTT. Translated, it gives CSAKIWAGAFGSYNSPLHF.

Details on this clonotype: Sequence at one end of the junction differs from germline and may be a read error. The J gene is TRBJ1-2, the V gene TRBV7-7; a weak D match, TRBD1 (6 bases). The germline V gene encodes CDR1 SSHAT and CDR2 FNYEAQ (reference sequence). The CDR3 length is 15 residues. The CDR3 coding sequence is TGTGCTAGCAGCTCCCAGAGACAGGCTAGCTATGGCTACACCTTC. Translated, it gives CASSSQRQASYGYTF.

This clonotype has ten or more counts. The chain combines TRBV20-1 with TRBJ2-4; TRBD2 might be the D (5 bases). Germline CDR1 and CDR2: DFQATT and SNEGSKA (reference sequence). The CDR3 is 14 residues long. The V end lost 1 base, the J end lost 6 bases, and 13 bases lay between the germline ends. CDR3 in DNA: TGCAGTGCTAGAGTGGGCATTGGAGGAAACATTCAGTACTTC. It translates to CSARVGIGGNIQYF.

The rearrangement joins TRBV28 to TRBJ2-7, with TRBD1 matching 10 bases. Germline-derived CDR1 and CDR2 are MDHEN and SYDVKM. V gave up 5 bases and J gave up 2 bases; unmatched junction bases: 6. This CDR3 has 15 amino acids. CDR3 sequence (DNA): TGTGCCAGCAGTCCGGGACAGGGGACGACCTACGAGCAGTACTTC. Its protein is CASSPGQGTTYEQYF. Full variable domain (missing parts from reference TRBV28 and TRBJ2-7): DVKVTQSSRYLVKRTGEKVFLECVQDMDHENMFWYRQDPGLGLRLIYFSYDVKMKEKGDIPEGYSVSREKKERFSLILESASTNQTSMYLCASSPGQGTTYEQYFGPGTRLTVT.

The chain recombines TRBV6-5 with TRBJ1-6; no reliable D call. The CDR3 extends over 14 amino acids. Germline CDR1 is MNHEY and CDR2 is SVGAGI. The V end lost 5 bases, the J end lost 10 bases, and 15 bases lay between the germline ends. The CDR3 spells CASSERIENSPLHF. CDR3 nucleotide sequence: TGTGCCAGCAGTGAGAGGATAGAAAACTCACCCCTCCACTTT.

This clonotype was counted a few times. This sequence joins TRBV4-2 and TRBJ1-4; the match to TRBD1 covers 10 bases. With V trimmed by 0 bases and J by 8 bases, 6 bases remained unmatched. The CDR3 has 16 residues. Germline V lookup: CDR1 LGHNA, CDR2 YNFKEQ. Written as DNA, the CDR3 is TGTGCCAGCAGCCAAGAGACCGGGACAGGGGACGAAAAACTGTTTTTT. This sequence encodes CASSQETGTGDEKLFF.

This clonotype appeared a few times. The J gene is TRBJ1-1, the V gene TRBV29-1, with D unresolved. The CDR3 is 13 residues long. The germline gives CDR1 SQVTM, CDR2 ANQGSEA. The V end lost 4 bases, the J end lost 8 bases, and 17 bases lay between the germline ends. Written as DNA, the CDR3 is TGCAGCGTTGTGTTTGGCAGCCCCCGGGAAGCTTTCTTT. This codes for CSVVFGSPREAFF.

A few counts support this clonotype. This rearrangement joins TRBV10-3 to TRBJ1-3, with 9 bases identical to TRBD1. Germline V gives CDR1 ENHRY, CDR2 SYGVKD. Trimming took 9 bases from V and 1 from J; bases not matched to a gene: 1. This CDR3 has 13 amino acids. CDR3 amino acids: CAIGTGSGNTIYF. The DNA for the CDR3 is TGTGCCATAGGGACAGGGTCTGGAAACACCATATATTTT.

This clonotype has just a few counts. The rearrangement joins TRBV5-6 to TRBJ2-1; the match to TRBD2 covers 9 bases. Germline V gives CDR1 SGHDT, CDR2 YYEEEE. The length of the CDR3 is 18 residues. The junction had 11 bases not matched to a gene; V was cut back by 0 bases and J by 4 bases. The CDR3: CASSLDLLGTSSYNEQFF. CDR3 DNA sequence: TGTGCCAGCAGCTTGGATCTATTAGGGACTAGCAGTTACAATGAGCAGTTCTTC.

The chain combines TRBV5-1 with TRBJ2-1; D is ambiguous. The V end lost 4 bases, the J end lost 8 bases, and 10 bases lay between the germline ends. The CDR3 extends over 12 amino acids. The germline V gene encodes CDR1 SGHRS and CDR2 YFSETQ. The CDR3 is CASSQTLDEQFF. DNA for the CDR3: TGCGCCAGCAGCCAAACCCTCGATGAGCAGTTCTTC.

V and J are TRBV25-1 and TRBJ2-1, with 8 bases fitting TRBD1. The CDR3 consists of 14 residues. Germline values: CDR1 MGHDK, CDR2 SYGVNS. V lost 4 bases to trimming and J lost 8 bases; unmatched junction nucleotides: 7. The CDR3: CASSGGQGKDEQFF. DNA of the CDR3: TGTGCCAGCAGTGGAGGACAGGGTAAGGATGAGCAGTTCTTC.

In this sample, this clonotype turned up a few times. This chain's CDR3 is CASSPGQASVENIQYF. The CDR3 coding sequence is TGTGCCAGCAGCCCGGGACAGGCCTCTGTTGAAAACATTCAGTACTTC. This rearrangement joins TRBV5-4 to TRBJ2-4, with 8 bases that match TRBD1. The V segment lost 4 bases and the J segment 5 bases; nucleotides outside the gene matches: 11. The CDR3 contains 16 residues. Germline V gene data show CDR1 as SGHNT and CDR2 as YYREEE (reference sequence).

The CDR3 loop reads CASGSGAGGGDEQFF. CDR3 in DNA: TGTGCTAGTGGCTCAGGAGCGGGAGGTGGTGATGAGCAGTTCTTC. The chain uses TRBV12-5 and TRBJ2-1, with 9 bases aligning to TRBD2. The CDR3 has 15 residues. V trimming: 6 bases; J trimming: 8 bases; junction bases outside the gene matches: 11. The V gene's germline CDR1 is LGHNT and CDR2 FRNRAP.